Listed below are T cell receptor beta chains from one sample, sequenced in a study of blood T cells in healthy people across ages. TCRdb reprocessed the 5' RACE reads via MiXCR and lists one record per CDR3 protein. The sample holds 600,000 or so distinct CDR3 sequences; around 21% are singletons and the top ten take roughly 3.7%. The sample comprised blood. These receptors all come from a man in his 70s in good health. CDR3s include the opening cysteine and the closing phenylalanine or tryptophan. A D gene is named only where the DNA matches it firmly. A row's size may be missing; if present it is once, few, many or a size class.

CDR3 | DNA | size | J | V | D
CASSLWGDRLETQYF | TGTGCCAGCAGTTTATGGGGAGACAGGTTGGAGACCCAGTACTTC | few | TRBJ2-5 | TRBV27 | -
CAWKVSYEQYF | TGTGCCTGGAAGGTCAGCTACGAGCAGTACTTC | few | TRBJ2-7 | TRBV30 | -
CASSFPGYYGYTF | TGTGCCAGCAGTTTCCCGGGATACTATGGCTACACCTTC | - | TRBJ1-2 | TRBV12-3/TRBV12-4 | -
CSATPKGGPYNEQFF | TGCAGTGCCACACCTAAGGGGGGCCCGTACAATGAGCAGTTCTTC | few | TRBJ2-1 | TRBV20-1 | -
CASSYSKRPRGSGNTIYF | TGTGCCAGCAGTTACTCGAAACGGCCACGGGGCTCTGGAAACACCATATATTTT | - | TRBJ1-3 | TRBV6-5 | -
CASSLVASGTYEQYF | TGCGCCAGCAGCTTGGTTGCTAGCGGAACCTACGAGCAGTACTTC | - | TRBJ2-7 | TRBV5-1 | TRBD2
CASSFLENHEQYF | TGCGCCAGCAGCTTTCTAGAAAACCACGAGCAGTACTTC | few | TRBJ2-7 | TRBV5-1 | -
CASSQEYGGPPYEQYF | TGTGCCAGCAGCCAAGAATACGGGGGCCCCCCGTACGAGCAGTACTTC | - | TRBJ2-7 | TRBV3-1 | -
CAISESGTGAEKLFF | TGTGCCATCAGTGAGTCGGGGACAGGGGCTGAAAAACTGTTTTTT | few | TRBJ1-4 | TRBV10-3 | TRBD1
CASSLTSRLSEQFF | TGTGCCAGCAGTTTAACCTCCCGACTTTCTGAGCAGTTCTTC | few | TRBJ2-1 | TRBV12-3/TRBV12-4 | -
CASSFRRGNQRGELFF | TGTGCCAGCAGCTTTAGACGGGGCAACCAAAGAGGGGAGCTGTTTTTT | - | TRBJ2-2 | TRBV7-2 | -
CASSLTEYTGELFF | TGTGCCAGCAGCCTAACGGAGTACACCGGGGAGCTGTTTTTT | few | TRBJ2-2 | TRBV2 | -
CATSDWGLAGGYNEQFF | TGTGCCACCAGTGATTGGGGACTAGCGGGGGGCTACAATGAGCAGTTCTTC | many | TRBJ2-1 | TRBV24-1 | TRBD2